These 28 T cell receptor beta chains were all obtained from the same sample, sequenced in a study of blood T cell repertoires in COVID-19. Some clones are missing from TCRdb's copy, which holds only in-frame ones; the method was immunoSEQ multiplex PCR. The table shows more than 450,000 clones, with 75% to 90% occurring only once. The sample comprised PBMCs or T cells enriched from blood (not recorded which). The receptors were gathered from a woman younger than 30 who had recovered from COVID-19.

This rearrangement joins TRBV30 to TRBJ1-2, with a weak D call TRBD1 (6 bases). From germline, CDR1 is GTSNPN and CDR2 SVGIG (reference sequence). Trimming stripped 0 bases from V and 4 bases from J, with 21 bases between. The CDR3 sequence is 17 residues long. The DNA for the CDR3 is TGTGCCTGGAGTGTAAGGGGGGGGATAGGGCTCCGCTATGGCTACACCTTC. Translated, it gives CAWSVRGGIGLRYGYTF. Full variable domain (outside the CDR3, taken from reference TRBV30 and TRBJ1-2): SQTIHQWPATLVQPVGSPLSLECTVEGTSNPNLYWYRQAAGRGLQLLFYSVGIGQISSEVPQNLSASRPQDRQFILSSKKLLLSDSGFYLCAWSVRGGIGLRYGYTFGSGTRLTVV.

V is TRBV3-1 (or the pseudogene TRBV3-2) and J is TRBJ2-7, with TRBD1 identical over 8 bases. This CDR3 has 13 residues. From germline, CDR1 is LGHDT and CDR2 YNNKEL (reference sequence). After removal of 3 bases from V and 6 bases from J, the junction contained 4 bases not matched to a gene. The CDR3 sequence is CASSQDRDREQYF. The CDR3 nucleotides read TGTGCCAGCAGCCAGGACAGGGACCGCGAGCAGTACTTC.

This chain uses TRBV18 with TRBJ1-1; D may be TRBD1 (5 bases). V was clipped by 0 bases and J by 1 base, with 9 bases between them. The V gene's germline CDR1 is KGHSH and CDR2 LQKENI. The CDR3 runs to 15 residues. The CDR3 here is CASSPPRTSNTEAFF. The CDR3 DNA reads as TGTGCCAGCTCACCACCTAGGACATCGAACACTGAAGCTTTCTTT.

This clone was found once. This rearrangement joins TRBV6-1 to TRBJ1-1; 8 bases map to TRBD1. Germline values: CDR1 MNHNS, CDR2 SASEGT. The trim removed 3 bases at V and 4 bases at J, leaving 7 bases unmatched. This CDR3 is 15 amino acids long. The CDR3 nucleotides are TGTGCCAGCAGTGAGGAGACAGGGGAGGGCACTGAAGCTTTCTTT. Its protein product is CASSEETGEGTEAFF.

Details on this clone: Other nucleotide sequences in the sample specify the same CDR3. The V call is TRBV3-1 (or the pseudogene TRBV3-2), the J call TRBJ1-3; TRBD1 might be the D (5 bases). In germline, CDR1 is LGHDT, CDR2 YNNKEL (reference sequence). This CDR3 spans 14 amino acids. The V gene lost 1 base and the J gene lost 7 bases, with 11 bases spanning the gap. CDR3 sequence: CASSQGAGGNTIYF. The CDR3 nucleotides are TGTGCCAGCAGCCAAGGAGCGGGGGGGAACACCATATATTTT.

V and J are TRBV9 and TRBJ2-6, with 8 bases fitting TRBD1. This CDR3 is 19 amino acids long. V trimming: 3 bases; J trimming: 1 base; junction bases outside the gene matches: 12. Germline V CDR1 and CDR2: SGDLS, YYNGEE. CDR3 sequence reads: CASSARQGRMGSGANVLTF. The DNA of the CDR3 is TGTGCCAGCAGCGCTAGACAGGGGAGAATGGGGTCTGGGGCCAACGTCCTGACTTTC.

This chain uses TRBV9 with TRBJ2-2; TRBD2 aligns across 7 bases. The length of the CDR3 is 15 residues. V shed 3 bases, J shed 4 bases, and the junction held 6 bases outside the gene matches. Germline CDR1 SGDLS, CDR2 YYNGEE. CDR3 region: CASSAGEGGTGELFF. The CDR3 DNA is TGTGCCAGCAGCGCTGGGGAGGGAGGCACCGGGGAGCTGTTTTTT.

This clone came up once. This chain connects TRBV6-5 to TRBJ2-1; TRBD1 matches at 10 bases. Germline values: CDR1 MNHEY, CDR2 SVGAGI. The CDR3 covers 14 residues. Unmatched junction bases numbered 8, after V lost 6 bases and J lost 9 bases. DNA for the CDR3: TGTGCCAGCAGCCGGGGACAGGGGCGGGGTGAGCAGTTCTTC. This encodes CASSRGQGRGEQFF.

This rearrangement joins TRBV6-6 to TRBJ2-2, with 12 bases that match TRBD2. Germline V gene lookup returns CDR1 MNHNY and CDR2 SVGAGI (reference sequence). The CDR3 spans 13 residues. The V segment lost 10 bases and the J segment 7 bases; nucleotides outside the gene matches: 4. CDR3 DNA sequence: TGTGCCACCTCGGGACTAGCGGGCGGGGAGCTGTTTTTT. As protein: CATSGLAGGELFF.

CDR3 DNA sequence: TGTGCCAGTAGTGTCCGGGTGAGAGGGCACCAAGAGACCCAGTACTTC. Amino acids: CASSVRVRGHQETQYF. The genes are TRBV19 and TRBJ2-5; D is possibly TRBD2 (5 bases). This CDR3 comprises 16 residues. CDR1 and CDR2 (germline): LNHDA, SQIVND (reference sequence). With 5 bases removed from V and 0 bases from J, the gap between germline ends came to 16 bases.

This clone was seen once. CDR3 bases: TGTGCCAGCAGTTCGGTTCAGCCCCAGCATTTT. This translates into CASSSVQPQHF. The chain links TRBV28 to TRBJ1-5; no firm D call. The germline gives CDR1 MDHEN, CDR2 SYDVKM. V was cut by 4 bases and J by 6 bases, with 4 bases left in between. The CDR3 covers 11 residues.

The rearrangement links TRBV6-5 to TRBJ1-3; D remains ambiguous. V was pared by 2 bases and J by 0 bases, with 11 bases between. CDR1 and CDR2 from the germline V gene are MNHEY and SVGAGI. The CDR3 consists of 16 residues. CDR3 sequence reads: CASSYEAATSGNTIYF. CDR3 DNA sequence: TGTGCCAGCAGTTACGAGGCGGCGACCTCTGGAAACACCATATATTTT.

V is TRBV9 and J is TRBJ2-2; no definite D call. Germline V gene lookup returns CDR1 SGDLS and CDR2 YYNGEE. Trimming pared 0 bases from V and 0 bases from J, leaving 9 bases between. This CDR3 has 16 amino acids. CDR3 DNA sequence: TGTGCCAGCAGCGTAGGGGCCAGCCCGAACACCGGGGAGCTGTTTTTT. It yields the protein CASSVGASPNTGELFF.

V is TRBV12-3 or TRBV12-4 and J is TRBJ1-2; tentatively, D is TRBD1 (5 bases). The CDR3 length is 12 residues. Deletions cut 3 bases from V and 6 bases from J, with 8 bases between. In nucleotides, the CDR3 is TGTGCCAGCAGTTTGGGGGAGGATGGCTACACCTTC. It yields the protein CASSLGEDGYTF.

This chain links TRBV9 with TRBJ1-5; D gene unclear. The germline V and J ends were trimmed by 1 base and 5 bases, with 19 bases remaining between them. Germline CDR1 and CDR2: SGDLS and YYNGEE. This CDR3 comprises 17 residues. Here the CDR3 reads CASSVSLVVSGYQPQHF. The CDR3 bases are TGTGCCAGCAGCGTATCCCTTGTAGTCTCGGGGTATCAGCCCCAGCATTTT.

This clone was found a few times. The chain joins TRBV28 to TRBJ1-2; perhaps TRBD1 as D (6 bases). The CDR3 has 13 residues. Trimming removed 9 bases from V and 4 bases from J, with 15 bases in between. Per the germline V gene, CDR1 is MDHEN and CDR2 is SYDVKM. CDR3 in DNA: TGTGCCAGTCAGGGGCAGGCGGCCTATGGCTACACCTTC. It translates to CASQGQAAYGYTF.

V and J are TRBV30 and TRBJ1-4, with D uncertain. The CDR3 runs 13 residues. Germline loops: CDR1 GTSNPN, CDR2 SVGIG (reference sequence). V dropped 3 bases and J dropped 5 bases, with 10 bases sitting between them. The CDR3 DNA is TGTGCCTGGAGAAGTAGAAAAAATGAAAAACTGTTTTTT. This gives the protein CAWRSRKNEKLFF. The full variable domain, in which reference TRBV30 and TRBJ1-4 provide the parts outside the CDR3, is SQTIHQWPATLVQPVGSPLSLECTVEGTSNPNLYWYRQAAGRGLQLLFYSVGIGQISSEVPQNLSASRPQDRQFILSSKKLLLSDSGFYLCAWRSRKNEKLFFGSGTQLSVL.

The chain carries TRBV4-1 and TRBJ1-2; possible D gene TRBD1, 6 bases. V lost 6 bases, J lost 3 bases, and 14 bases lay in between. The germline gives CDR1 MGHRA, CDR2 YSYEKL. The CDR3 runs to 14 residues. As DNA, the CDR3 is TGCGCCAGCAGACCTACAGGGTCCCACTATGGCTACACCTTC. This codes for CASRPTGSHYGYTF.

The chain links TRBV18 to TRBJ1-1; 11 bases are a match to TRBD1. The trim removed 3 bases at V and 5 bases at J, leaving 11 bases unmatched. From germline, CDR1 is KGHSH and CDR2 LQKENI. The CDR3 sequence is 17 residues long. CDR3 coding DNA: TGTGCCAGCTCACCCGGGACAGGGGGGGAAGATGGGACTGAAGCTTTCTTT. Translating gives CASSPGTGGEDGTEAFF.

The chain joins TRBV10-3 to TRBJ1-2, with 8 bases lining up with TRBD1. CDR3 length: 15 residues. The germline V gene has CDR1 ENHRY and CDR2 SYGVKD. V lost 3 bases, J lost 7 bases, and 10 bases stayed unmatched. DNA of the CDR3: TGTGCCATCAGTGACACCGTACAACAGGGGGGTGGCTACACCTTC. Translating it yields CAISDTVQQGGGYTF.

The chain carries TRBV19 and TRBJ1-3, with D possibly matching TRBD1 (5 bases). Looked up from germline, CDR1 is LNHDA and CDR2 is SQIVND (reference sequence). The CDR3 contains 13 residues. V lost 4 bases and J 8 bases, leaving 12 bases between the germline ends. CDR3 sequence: CASSTLSGDTIYF. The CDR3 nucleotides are TGTGCCAGTAGTACCCTATCGGGGGACACCATATATTTT. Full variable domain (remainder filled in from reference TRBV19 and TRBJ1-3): DGGITQSPKYLFRKEGQNVTLSCEQNLNHDAMYWYRQDPGQGLRLIYYSQIVNDFQKGDIAEGYSVSREKKESFPLTVTSAQKNPTAFYLCASSTLSGDTIYFGEGSWLTVV.

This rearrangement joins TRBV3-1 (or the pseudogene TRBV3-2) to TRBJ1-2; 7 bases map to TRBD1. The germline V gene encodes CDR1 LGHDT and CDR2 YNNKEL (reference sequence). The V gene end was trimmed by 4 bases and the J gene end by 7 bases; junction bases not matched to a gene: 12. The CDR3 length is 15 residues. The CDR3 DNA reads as TGTGCCAGCAGCCCTCTCGAACAGGGGCTTGCTGGCTACACCTTC. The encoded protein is CASSPLEQGLAGYTF.

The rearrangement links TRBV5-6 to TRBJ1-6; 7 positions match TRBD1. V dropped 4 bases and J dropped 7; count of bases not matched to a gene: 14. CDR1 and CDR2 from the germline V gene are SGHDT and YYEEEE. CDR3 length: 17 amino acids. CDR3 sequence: CASSRSGLSRGNSPLHF. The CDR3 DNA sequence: TGTGCCAGCAGCCGGAGTGGGTTGTCCAGGGGGAATTCACCCCTCCACTTT. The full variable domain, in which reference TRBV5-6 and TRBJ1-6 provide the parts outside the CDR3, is DAGVTQSPTHLIKTRGQQVTLRCSPKSGHDTVSWYQQALGQGPQFIFQYYEEEERQRGNFPDRFSGHQFPNYSSELNVNALLLGDSALYLCASSRSGLSRGNSPLHFGNGTRLTVT.

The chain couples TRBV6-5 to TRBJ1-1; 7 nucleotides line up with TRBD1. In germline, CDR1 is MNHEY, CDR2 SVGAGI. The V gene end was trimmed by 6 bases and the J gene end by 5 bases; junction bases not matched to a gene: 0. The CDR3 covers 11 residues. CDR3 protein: CASRTGTEAFF. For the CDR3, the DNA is TGTGCCAGCAGGACAGGGACTGAAGCTTTCTTT.

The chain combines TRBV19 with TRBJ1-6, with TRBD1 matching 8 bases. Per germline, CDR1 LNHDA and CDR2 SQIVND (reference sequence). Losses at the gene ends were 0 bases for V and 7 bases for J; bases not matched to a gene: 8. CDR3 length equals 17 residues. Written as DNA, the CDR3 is TGTGCCAGTAGTATAGATCACGACAGGGGTGAGAATTCACCCCTCCACTTT. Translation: CASSIDHDRGENSPLHF.

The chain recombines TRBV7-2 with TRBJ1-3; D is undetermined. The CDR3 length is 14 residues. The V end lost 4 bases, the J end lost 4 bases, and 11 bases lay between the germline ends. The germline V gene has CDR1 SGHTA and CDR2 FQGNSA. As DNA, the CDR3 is TGTGCCAGCAGCTCCAATACTCCCGGAAACACCATATATTTT. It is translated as CASSSNTPGNTIYF.

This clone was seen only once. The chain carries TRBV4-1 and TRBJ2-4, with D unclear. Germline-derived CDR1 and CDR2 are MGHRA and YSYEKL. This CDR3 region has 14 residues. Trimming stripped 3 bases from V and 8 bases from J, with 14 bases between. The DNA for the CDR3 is TGCGCCAGCAGCCACCCCTTCTTTCGGGACATTCAGTACTTC. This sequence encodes CASSHPFFRDIQYF.

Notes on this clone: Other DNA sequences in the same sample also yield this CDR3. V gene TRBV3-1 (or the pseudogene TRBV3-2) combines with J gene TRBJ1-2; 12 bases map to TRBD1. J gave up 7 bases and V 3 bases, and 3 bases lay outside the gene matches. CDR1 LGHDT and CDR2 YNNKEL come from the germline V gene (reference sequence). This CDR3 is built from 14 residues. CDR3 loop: CASSQGQGASGYTF. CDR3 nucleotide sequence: TGTGCCAGCAGCCAGGGACAGGGGGCATCTGGCTACACCTTC.